This T cell receptor (beta chain) originates from a study of T-cell reconstitution after alpha-beta-depleted transplantation in children. V lost 4 bases to trimming and J lost 6 bases, with 16 bases between them. This CDR3 spans 14 amino acids. Germline loops: CDR1 SGHKS, CDR2 YYEKEE (reference sequence). During its preparation, the TCRbeta library received unique molecular identifiers. TCRdb passed the PCR reads through MiXCR, listing each CDR3 protein once. This sample has about 980,000 distinct CDR3 sequences; 25% to 30% occur once, and the top ten carry approximately 30%. This rearrangement joins TRBV5-5 to TRBJ1-2, with a possible D match to TRBD1 (5 bases). The clonotype comes from a boy less than two years old who had a stem cell transplant for SCID, so the T cells may come from the graft donor. The sample in question was PBMCs, mostly from graft donor cells, obtained 360 days after TCRalphabeta/CD19-depleted stem cell transplant. As DNA, the CDR3 is TGTGCCAGCAGCGTCGGTGGGACGGGAAATGGCTACACCTTC. Translation: CASSVGGTGNGYTF.